The 7 T cell receptor beta chains below were found in one sample sequenced in a study of OX40 agonist ivuxolimab in advanced cancers. Method: immunoSEQ multiplex PCR; TCRdb's copy keeps in-frame clones and lacks some. Among around 69,000 clones listed, roughly 88% were seen once. The sample was CD4+ or CD8+ T cells sorted from blood, taken in a trial of the OX40 agonist ivuxolimab. These receptors were collected from an adult with an advanced solid tumor such as melanoma, head and neck, liver or kidney cancer.

This clone was counted once. V gene TRBV7-6 combines with J gene TRBJ2-5, with D uncertain. CDR3 length: 15 residues. Trimming removed 1 base from V and 2 bases from J, with 11 bases in between. Germline CDR1 SGHVS, CDR2 FNYEAQ. The CDR3 DNA follows: TGTGCCAGCAGCTTAGATTGGGCAGAACAAGAGACCCAGTACTTC. Its protein product is CASSLDWAEQETQYF.

This rearrangement joins TRBV5-4 to TRBJ1-2; TRBD1 is a possible D gene (6 bases). Between the trimmed V and J ends, which lost 4 bases and 6 bases, there was a span of 13 bases. The CDR3 length is 13 residues. Germline CDR1 reads SGHNT; CDR2 reads YYREEE (reference sequence). The chain's CDR3 is CASSQQGGDGYTF. In DNA form, the CDR3 reads TGTGCCAGCAGCCAACAGGGTGGGGATGGCTACACCTTC.

The chain carries TRBV7-2 and TRBJ2-2, with 7 nucleotides matching TRBD2. The CDR3 contains 16 residues. The germline CDR1 and CDR2 sequences are SGHTA and FQGNSA. V lost 5 bases, J lost 4 bases, and 10 bases stayed unmatched. CDR3 residues: CASSTRTRMGTGELFF. CDR3 coding DNA: TGTGCCAGCAGCACTCGGACTAGAATGGGCACCGGGGAGCTGTTTTTT.

The CDR3 DNA reads as TGTGCCAGCAGCTTAGTCGGGACTACTACCGATAAAAAGACGCAGTACTTC. Translating it yields CASSLVGTTTDKKTQYF. V is TRBV7-2 and J is TRBJ2-7; 7 nucleotides agree with TRBD2. V trimming: 1 base; J trimming: 9 bases; junction bases outside the gene matches: 18. Germline loops: CDR1 SGHTA, CDR2 FQGNSA. There are 17 residues in the CDR3.

J is TRBJ2-2 and V is TRBV19; D perhaps matches TRBD2 (6 bases). Trimming pared 7 bases from V and 6 bases from J, leaving 21 bases between. The CDR3 runs to 16 residues. From germline, CDR1 is LNHDA and CDR2 SQIVND (reference sequence). The CDR3, as DNA: TGTGCCAGTACCCCCCGGGGGTCACCCGGATCCGGGGAGCTGTTTTTT. Translated: CASTPRGSPGSGELFF. Based on the CDR3 plus reference TRBV19 and TRBJ2-2, the full variable domain is DGGITQSPKYLFRKEGQNVTLSCEQNLNHDAMYWYRQDPGQGLRLIYYSQIVNDFQKGDIAEGYSVSREKKESFPLTVTSAQKNPTAFYLCASTPRGSPGSGELFFGEGSRLTVL.

The gene calls are TRBV5-6 and TRBJ2-5; no clear D. The CDR3 extends over 14 amino acids. V was trimmed by 4 bases and J by 4 bases, leaving 14 bases between them. The V gene's germline CDR1 is SGHDT and CDR2 YYEEEE. The CDR3 region is CASSLQASRETQYF. CDR3 bases: TGTGCCAGCAGCCTACAAGCCTCGCGAGAGACCCAGTACTTC.

This chain joins TRBV2 and TRBJ1-4; perhaps TRBD1 as D (5 bases). The CDR3 consists of 15 residues. Germline V CDR1 and CDR2: SNHLY, FYNNEI. Trimming stripped 3 bases from V and 0 bases from J, with 8 bases between. For the CDR3, the DNA is TGTGCCAGCAGTGAGGAGGGGTCAACTAATGAAAAACTGTTTTTT. This translates into CASSEEGSTNEKLFF.